The 7 T cell receptor beta chains presented below share a single source sample, sequenced in a study of T cells in women clearing cervical HPV infection. Data came from immunoSEQ multiplex PCR; TCRdb stores just in-frame clones and leaves some out. The sample has about 30,000 clones; the top ten hold 3.5% to 5%. Sequenced material: blood buffy coat. Receptors were obtained from a woman between 18 and 70 years old with a cervical HPV16 infection that either progressed to CIN3+ or cleared (not recorded which).

Points on this clone: Read sequence stops 3 residues before the CDR3 end, and the germline J gene provides the missing end. This chain joins TRBV6-2 or TRBV6-3 and TRBJ2-3; TRBD2 matches 13 bases. The CDR3 has 17 residues. Germline V gene data show CDR1 as MNHEY and CDR2 as SVGEGT. The V gene end was trimmed by 6 bases and the J gene end by 3 bases; junction bases not matched to a gene: 9. The CDR3 reads CASSLLTGLAGTDTQYF. The CDR3 DNA, read in part, is TGTGCCAGCAGCCTTTTGACGGGACTAGCGGGGACAGATACG.

On this clone: Read coverage stops 3 residues before the CDR3 terminus; the germline J gene supplies the remainder. The gene calls are TRBV5-4 and TRBJ1-1; D uncertain. The V and J ends lost 0 bases and 6 bases respectively, with 6 bases between them. The CDR3 has 12 amino acids. Germline V CDR1 and CDR2: SGHNT, YYREEE (reference sequence). The sequenced part of the CDR3 DNA is TGTGCCAGCAGCTTGGGTCCAGCTGAA. It specifies CASSLGPAE. The complete CDR3 sequence is CASSLGPAEAFF.

Comments on this clone: The read is 3 residues too short to cover the CDR3 end, so that end is filled in from the germline J gene. The V call is TRBV20-1, the J call TRBJ2-3; D is ambiguous. CDR1 DFQATT and CDR2 SNEGSKA come from the germline V gene (reference sequence). The CDR3 is 14 amino acids. V dropped 0 bases and J dropped 2 bases, with 9 bases sitting between them. CDR3 DNA (partial): TGCAGTGCTAGAGATACGACTTTCACAGATACG. Translated: CSARDTTFTDT. The whole CDR3 sequence reads CSARDTTFTDTQYF.

A word on this clone: The sequence runs out 3 residues before the end of the CDR3; the remainder is reconstructed from the germline J gene. The chain is built from TRBV7-9 and TRBJ2-7, with D perhaps TRBD2 (6 bases). The CDR3 loop spans 14 amino acids. Trimming took off 4 bases at V and 4 bases at J, with 14 bases between the two ends. Germline CDR1 SEHNR, CDR2 FQNEAQ (reference sequence). The CDR3 protein is CASSSSGERYEQYF. The covered CDR3 bases are TGTGCCAGCAGCTCCTCGGGGGAGCGGTACGAG.

Note on this clone: The read ends 3 residues shy of where the CDR3 ends; the end is completed using the germline J gene. The V call is TRBV20-1, the J call TRBJ2-5; 8 bases fit TRBD1. V lost 2 bases to trimming and J lost 5 bases; unmatched junction nucleotides: 4. Germline loops: CDR1 DFQATT, CDR2 SNEGSKA (reference sequence). The CDR3 is 13 residues long. The CDR3 protein is CSARQGALETQYF. The sequenced part of the CDR3 DNA is TGCAGTGCTAGACAGGGGGCTCTGGAGACC.

Notes on this clone: Read data end 3 residues before the CDR3 end; the end is taken from the germline J gene. The J gene is TRBJ2-7, the V gene TRBV7-9, with TRBD1 identical over 8 bases. V trimming: 1 base; J trimming: 3 bases; junction bases outside the gene matches: 5. The CDR3 consists of 15 residues. Germline V gene sequence: CDR1 SEHNR, CDR2 FQNEAQ (reference sequence). This chain's CDR3 is CASSLVGTGNYEQYF. The part of the CDR3 DNA that was read is TGTGCCAGCAGCTTAGTTGGGACAGGCAACTACGAG.

Of note for this clone: Read coverage stops 3 residues before the CDR3 terminus; the germline J gene supplies the remainder. This sequence joins TRBV20-1 and TRBJ2-7; weak D call: TRBD2 (6 bases). This CDR3 region has 13 residues. V shed 5 bases and J shed 0 bases, with 11 bases lying between them. Germline V gives CDR1 DFQATT, CDR2 SNEGSKA (reference sequence). CDR3 DNA (partial): TGCAGTGCTCCGAGGACTACCTCCTACGAG. Translating gives CSAPRTTSYE. The full CDR3 is CSAPRTTSYEQYF.